One sample yielded the 15 T cell receptor beta chains listed below, sequenced in a study of OX40 agonist ivuxolimab in advanced cancers. The table came from immunoSEQ multiplex PCR; TCRdb's copy has only in-frame clones and leaves some out. The top ten hold more than 0.25% of the sample, which has more than 70,000 clones, roughly 93% seen once. Sequenced material: CD4+ or CD8+ T cells sorted from blood, taken in a trial of the OX40 agonist ivuxolimab. These receptors were collected from an adult with an advanced solid tumor such as melanoma, head and neck, liver or kidney cancer.

This clone appeared once. V usage is TRBV28 and J usage is TRBJ2-7, with 10 bases lining up with TRBD2. The J segment lost 5 bases and the V segment lost 7 bases, leaving 20 bases of the junction unmatched. The length of the CDR3 is 18 residues. Germline lookup yields CDR1 MDHEN and CDR2 SYDVKM. The CDR3 protein is CASTRSGYTPSGSNEQYF. CDR3 nucleotides: TGTGCCAGCACGCGATCAGGGTACACTCCTAGCGGGAGTAACGAGCAGTACTTC. The complete variable domain, with remaining parts taken from reference TRBV28 and TRBJ2-7, reads DVKVTQSSRYLVKRTGEKVFLECVQDMDHENMFWYRQDPGLGLRLIYFSYDVKMKEKGDIPEGYSVSREKKERFSLILESASTNQTSMYLCASTRSGYTPSGSNEQYFGPGTRLTVT.

The chain recombines TRBV15 with TRBJ1-2; 8 bases are shared with TRBD1. The CDR3 is 16 residues long. From germline, CDR1 is LNHNV and CDR2 YYDKDF (reference sequence). Losses at the gene ends were 1 base for V and 4 bases for J; bases not matched to a gene: 8. CDR3 bases: TGTGCCACCAGCAGAGCCCGGGACAGGAGGTTCTATGGCTACACCTTC. It encodes CATSRARDRRFYGYTF.

V gene TRBV7-3 combines with J gene TRBJ2-7; TRBD2 matches 12 bases. The CDR3 sequence is 16 residues long. Germline V lookup: CDR1 SGHTA, CDR2 FQGTGA. V shed 2 bases and J 6 bases; nucleotides not matched to a gene: 8. The CDR3 reads CASSLGPGLAGSEQYF. The CDR3 DNA reads TGTGCCAGCAGCTTAGGCCCGGGACTAGCGGGCTCCGAGCAGTACTTC.

The gene calls are TRBV19 and TRBJ1-5; D ambiguous. There are 18 residues in the CDR3. Germline values: CDR1 LNHDA, CDR2 SQIVND (reference sequence). V lost 0 bases to trimming and J lost 4 bases, with 19 bases between them. In DNA form, the CDR3 reads TGTGCCAGTAGTATAGAAAACATGCAATACGGGAGGAATCAGCCCCAGCATTTT. Its translation: CASSIENMQYGRNQPQHF.

This chain uses TRBV6-1 with TRBJ2-3; the D call may be TRBD1 or TRBD2 (5 bases each). Germline V gene lookup returns CDR1 MNHNS and CDR2 SASEGT. This CDR3 comprises 13 residues. V was trimmed by 8 bases and J by 2 bases, leaving 11 bases between them. The CDR3 protein is CASLRDLTDTQYF. DNA of the CDR3: TGTGCCAGCCTCAGGGACCTCACAGATACGCAGTATTTT.

The CDR3 loop is CASGTGNTGELFF. The CDR3 region has the DNA TGTGCCAGTGGGACAGGGAACACCGGGGAGCTGTTTTTT. This chain links TRBV19 with TRBJ2-2, with 8 bases identical to TRBD1. Germline V gene lookup returns CDR1 LNHDA and CDR2 SQIVND (reference sequence). CDR3 length equals 13 residues. V shed 8 bases and J 1 base; nucleotides not matched to a gene: 0.

The rearrangement joins TRBV5-8 to TRBJ1-5; TRBD1 is a possible D gene (6 bases). V gave up 0 bases and J gave up 7 bases, with 17 bases separating them. Germline assignment: CDR1 SGHTS and CDR2 YDEGEE. The length of the CDR3 is 16 residues. CDR3 in amino acids: CASSLEGGRVGQPQHF. The DNA of the CDR3 is TGTGCCAGCAGCTTGGAGGGGGGCAGGGTAGGGCAGCCCCAGCATTTT.

The rearrangement links TRBV7-9 to TRBJ2-1; 15 bases fit TRBD2. CDR3 size: 18 residues. Trimming removed 5 bases from V and 7 bases from J; junction bases left unmatched: 12. CDR1 and CDR2 from the germline V gene are SEHNR and FQNEAQ (reference sequence). The CDR3 sequence is CASSPTGLAGGRGNEQFF. For the CDR3, the DNA is TGTGCCAGCAGCCCAACTGGACTAGCGGGAGGGAGGGGGAATGAGCAGTTCTTC.

The chain employs TRBV5-6 and TRBJ1-1; TRBD1 matches at 7 bases. CDR1 SGHDT and CDR2 YYEEEE come from the germline V gene. V shed 1 base, J shed 4 bases, and the junction held 4 bases outside the gene matches. This CDR3 contains 14 residues. The CDR3 DNA is TGTGCCAGCAGCTTGCCAGGGGGAGGCACTGAAGCTTTCTTT. Encoded protein: CASSLPGGGTEAFF.

The chain joins TRBV18 to TRBJ2-1; D remains ambiguous. CDR1 and CDR2 from the germline V gene are KGHSH and LQKENI. Deletions cut 1 base from V and 0 bases from J, with 10 bases between. This CDR3 region has 16 residues. The CDR3 nucleotides are TGTGCCAGCTCACCACTCAGTTACAGCTCCTACAATGAGCAGTTCTTC. Translating it yields CASSPLSYSSYNEQFF.

The chain links TRBV19 to TRBJ2-1; 10 positions match TRBD2. This CDR3 is 15 amino acids long. Germline CDR1 LNHDA, CDR2 SQIVND (reference sequence). The V and J ends lost 3 bases and 8 bases, in that order; junction bases with no gene match: 7. CDR3: CASSIGASGSYEQFF. CDR3 DNA: TGTGCCAGTAGTATCGGAGCTAGCGGGAGCTATGAGCAGTTCTTC.

Only one count was recorded for this clone. The rearrangement joins TRBV19 to TRBJ1-2; D is undetermined. The CDR3 covers 14 residues. Germline CDR1 and CDR2: LNHDA and SQIVND (reference sequence). Trimming took off 5 bases at V and 0 bases at J, with 10 bases between the two ends. CDR3: CASSRSAPNYGYTF. The CDR3 DNA follows: TGTGCCAGTAGTCGCTCGGCCCCTAACTATGGCTACACCTTC.

V gene TRBV18 combines with J gene TRBJ2-3; D may correspond to TRBD1 or TRBD2 (5 bases each). In germline, CDR1 is KGHSH, CDR2 LQKENI. V was clipped by 5 bases and J by 2 bases, with 17 bases between them. CDR3 length equals 16 residues. The CDR3 region is CASSSQGSGLTDTQYF. The CDR3 DNA follows: TGTGCCAGCTCATCGCAAGGGTCGGGGCTCACAGATACGCAGTATTTT.

The rearrangement uses TRBV7-9 and TRBJ2-7; 9 bases are shared with TRBD1. Germline assignment: CDR1 SEHNR and CDR2 FQNEAQ (reference sequence). Trimming took 4 bases from V and 0 from J; bases not matched to a gene: 7. CDR3 length: 16 residues. The CDR3 DNA sequence: TGTGCCAGCAGCTATCGGGGGACAGGGCTCTCCTACGAGCAGTACTTC. Protein product: CASSYRGTGLSYEQYF.

This clone was detected once. This chain uses TRBV11-1 with TRBJ2-5; D not certain. Germline V CDR1 and CDR2: SGHAT, FQDESV (reference sequence). The germline V and J ends were trimmed by 3 bases and 1 base, with 6 bases remaining between them. The CDR3 spans 13 residues. The DNA of the CDR3 is TGTGCCAGCAGCTTCTATTCCCAAGAGACCCAGTACTTC. Translation: CASSFYSQETQYF. Full variable domain (rest looked up from reference TRBV11-1 and TRBJ2-5): EAEVAQSPRYKITEKSQAVAFWCDPISGHATLYWYRQILGQGPELLVQFQDESVVDDSQLPKDRFSAERLKGVDSTLKIQPAELGDSAMYLCASSFYSQETQYFGPGTRLLVL.